A selection of T cell receptor beta chains follows, all from one sample in a study of naive CD8 T cells in extremely preterm neonates. TCRdb's copy holds only in-frame clones and misses some; the assay was immunoSEQ multiplex PCR. The table lists about 5,100 clones, over 95% of them singletons. Sequenced: naive CD8+ T cells from blood. The receptors were gathered from a human donor in good health. The CDR3 runs from the conserved cysteine through the conserved F or W. The order of the fields is D gene, J gene, clone size, V gene, CDR3 protein, CDR3 DNA. The D gene is left open where the match is weak. Clone size is not always given. Where it is, it says once, few, many or a class for expanded clones.

>TRBD1|TRBJ2-7|-|TRBV30
CAWSVGQGYEQYF
TGTGCCTGGAGTGTCGGACAGGGCTACGAGCAGTACTTC
>TRBD1|TRBJ1-2|-|TRBV11-2
CASSLGPPRGGTNYGYTF
TGTGCCAGCAGCTTAGGCCCTCCGCGAGGGGGCACTAACTATGGCTACACCTTC
>TRBD1|TRBJ1-2|-|TRBV11-2
CASSQDRGRDYGYTF
TGTGCCAGCAGCCAGGACAGGGGGCGTGACTATGGCTACACCTTC
>-|TRBJ2-2|-|TRBV14
CASSQGVYENTGELFF
TGTGCCAGCAGCCAAGGAGTGTACGAGAACACCGGGGAGCTGTTTTTT
>-|TRBJ2-1|-|TRBV14
CASSQDRTRQFF
TGTGCCAGCAGCCAAGATAGGACACGGCAGTTCTTC
>-|TRBJ1-2|-|TRBV6-5
CASSYSTGYGYTF
TGTGCCAGCAGTTACTCCACCGGCTATGGCTACACCTTC
>TRBD1|TRBJ2-7|-|TRBV23-1
CASSAFHGDRLYEQYF
TGCGCCAGCAGTGCTTTTCATGGGGACAGGCTTTACGAGCAGTACTTC
>TRBD2|TRBJ2-7|-|TRBV2
CASFARLAGGNYEQYF
TGTGCCAGCTTCGCTCGACTAGCGGGAGGGAACTACGAGCAGTACTTC
>-|TRBJ2-3|-|TRBV4-1
CASSQVAGASTDTQYF
TGCGCCAGCAGCCAGGTGGCAGGGGCCAGCACAGATACGCAGTATTTT
>-|TRBJ1-1|-|TRBV5-1
CASSLAQGRLTEAFF
TGCGCCAGCAGCTTGGCTCAGGGGCGGTTAACTGAAGCTTTCTTT
>-|TRBJ1-4|-|TRBV7-9
CASSFRDNEKLFF
TGTGCCAGCAGCTTCAGGGATAATGAAAAACTGTTTTTT
>-|TRBJ2-7|-|TRBV5-6
CASSLASSYEQYF
TGTGCCAGCAGCTTGGCCAGCTCCTACGAGCAGTACTTC
>-|TRBJ2-2|-|TRBV15
CATHIEITGELFF
TGTGCCACCCATATAGAGATCACCGGGGAGCTGTTTTTT
>TRBD1|TRBJ1-3|-|TRBV11-2
CASSLGRGLGNTIYF
TGTGCCAGCAGCTTAGGCAGGGGGCTCGGAAACACCATATATTTT
>-|TRBJ2-1|-|TRBV10-3
CAISDERSYNEQFF
TGTGCCATCAGTGACGAGCGCTCCTACAATGAGCAGTTCTTC
>-|TRBJ2-3|-|TRBV7-3
CASSQSGSTDTQYF
TGTGCCAGCAGCCAAAGTGGGAGTACAGATACGCAGTATTTT
>TRBD1|TRBJ1-1|-|TRBV9
CASSVTGVNTEAFF
TGTGCCAGCAGCGTGACAGGGGTGAACACTGAAGCTTTCTTT
>-|TRBJ1-5|-|TRBV4-3
CASGAVNQPQHF
TGCGCCAGCGGGGCTGTAAATCAGCCCCAGCATTTT
>-|TRBJ1-2|-|TRBV7-9
CATPRVNYGYTF
TGTGCCACCCCGAGGGTGAACTATGGCTACACCTTC
>-|TRBJ1-1|-|TRBV20-1
CSAPPGTEAFF
TGCAGTGCCCCGCCGGGAACTGAAGCTTTCTTT
>TRBD2|TRBJ2-1|-|TRBV4-1
CASGGVAGVDEQFF
TGCGCCAGCGGGGGGGTAGCGGGAGTTGATGAGCAGTTCTTC
>TRBD2|TRBJ2-4|once|TRBV9
CASGRAGDPLAKNIQYF
TGTGCCAGCGGGAGGGCGGGAGACCCTCTAGCCAAAAACATTCAGTACTTC
>TRBD2|TRBJ2-5|-|TRBV27
CATSPGGPETQYF
TGTGCCACCTCCCCGGGGGGACCGGAGACCCAGTACTTC
>TRBD1|TRBJ2-5|-|TRBV7-2
CASSLNRGETQYF
TGTGCCAGCAGCTTAAACAGGGGGGAGACCCAGTACTTC